This T cell receptor (beta chain) was identified during a study of cytomegalovirus exposure and HLA in healthy donors. Whole-study findings and limits: Most CMV-associated TCR beta chains were later found to appear HLA-restricted. In most subjects, TCR beta sequences reportedly gave accurate predictions of HLA-A and HLA-B alleles.

In the PCR, 60 Vbeta and 13 Jbeta primers were used. Clones were sequenced by immunoSEQ multiplex PCR, and TCRdb holds only the in-frame ones, with some missing. The table has roughly 120,000 clones, over 65% seen once. This CDR3 contains 15 residues. Germline V CDR1 and CDR2: MNHNS, SASEGT. V was pared by 6 bases and J by 6 bases, with 11 bases of the junction left unmatched. Healthy bone marrow donors made up the cohort. Nominally healthy donors provided the samples, though records likely missed some immune exposures. As for this clone: The antigen is not known.

The chain is built from TRBV6-1 and TRBJ1-5, with 7 bases aligning to TRBD1. This TCR was sampled from a man aged 45-65 years in good health and CMV-seronegative. The sequencing sample was made of PBMCs. CDR3 nucleotides: TGTGCCAGCAGAGCCGTCACAGGGGCCAGTCAGCCCCAGCATTTT. This sequence encodes CASRAVTGASQPQHF.